Listed here is a single T cell receptor beta chain. The clone's antigen remains unknown. No per-base quality is available; no much larger clone lies one base away. This sample was taken from a study of T-cell reconstitution after alpha-beta-depleted transplantation in children (dated by TCRdb to about 2016). Looking at the study overall: T-cell immune reconstitution after TCRalphabeta/CD19-depleted allogeneic hematopoietic cell transplantation in children was quantitatively tracked in the study by means of TCR repertoire profiling. General conclusions and limits of the study: In some patients, the high TCRbeta diversity seen at day 60 was put down to recipient T cells and intrathymic progenitors that had survived conditioning. Hyperexpanded clone frequencies declined over subsequent months; after one year, T-cell counts and TCRbeta diversity were mostly attributed to newly produced T cells. The apparently early alphabetaT-cell count recovery about two months after transplant was reportedly dependent on only several hundred rapidly expanded clones derived from non-depleted graft cells.

Reading the label with the study, this specimen's treatment or condition is: allogeneic hematopoietic cell transplantation with graft depleted of TCRalphabeta T cells and CD19 B cells. Transplant recipients were children who received TCRalphabeta/CD19-depleted allogeneic hematopoietic cell grafts. The library relied on PCR. Sequencing took place on an Illumina HiSeq 2500. To normalize quantification of the TCRbeta repertoire, the TCR libraries were built with molecular barcoding that relied on unique molecular identifiers. The public reads were reprocessed in TCRdb via fastp at Q25 and MiXCR, keeping in-frame beta chains. Every distinct CDR3 protein forms one entry, paired with its most common genes and DNA. The sample profile shows under 300,000 distinct CDR3 sequences; roughly 10% of them were found once. In total, the top ten clones hold roughly a quarter of the sample. This clonotype was sampled from a male patient aged 2 to 10 who had a stem cell transplant for chronic granulomatous disease, so the T cells may come from the graft donor. The input for sequencing was peripheral blood, taken 180 days after TCRalphabeta/CD19-depleted stem cell transplant.

The CDR3 amino acid sequence is: CASRLLAGYTEAFF. The DNA sequence follows: TGTGCCAGCAGATTGCTCGCAGGGTACACTGAAGCTTTCTTT. The receptor chain draws on TRBV7-2 and TRBJ1-1; a weak D assignment points to TRBD1 (5 bases agree). The germline V gene specifies SGHTA as CDR1 and FQGNSA as CDR2. V loses 6 bases, J loses 3 bases, and the germline ends lie 14 bases apart. CDR3 length: 14 amino acids, cysteine to phenylalanine. Only CDR3 DNA is held: 42 bases, read in frame from base 1.